One sample yielded the 10 T cell receptor beta chains listed below, sequenced in a study of blood T cell repertoires in COVID-19. The data were produced by immunoSEQ multiplex PCR, yet TCRdb's version contains in-frame clones alone and is incomplete. In the table there are 100,000 to 150,000 clones, roughly 80% of which are singletons. What was sequenced was peripheral blood. All receptors come from an elderly woman with acute or convalescent COVID-19.

J is TRBJ2-5 and V is TRBV7-6, with 9 bases aligning to TRBD1. This CDR3 comprises 15 residues. Per germline, CDR1 SGHVS and CDR2 FNYEAQ. The V segment lost 5 bases and the J segment 4 bases; nucleotides outside the gene matches: 8. As DNA, the CDR3 is TGTGCCAGCAGCGCAAACAGGGGGCGGGGAGAGACCCAGTACTTC. Translation: CASSANRGRGETQYF. Looking up the rest from reference TRBV7-6 and TRBJ2-5 gives the full variable domain: GAGVSQSPRYKVTKRGQDVALRCDPISGHVSLYWYRQALGQGPEFLTYFNYEAQQDKSGLPNDRFSAERPEGSISTLTIQRTEQRDSAMYRCASSANRGRGETQYFGPGTRLLVL.

V gene TRBV5-4 combines with J gene TRBJ2-7; D is unresolved. Trimming left V 6 bases short and J 0 bases short, with 16 bases between. CDR3 size: 15 residues. Germline loops: CDR1 SGHNT, CDR2 YYREEE (reference sequence). As DNA, the CDR3 is TGTGCCAGCAAGCCCAGTTTAGCCGACTCCTACGAGCAGTACTTC. Residues: CASKPSLADSYEQYF.

The chain joins TRBV9 to TRBJ2-2, with 8 bases that match TRBD2. The junction had 10 bases not matched to a gene; V was cut back by 3 bases and J by 3 bases. Germline values: CDR1 SGDLS, CDR2 YYNGEE. The CDR3 spans 17 residues. The CDR3 loop reads CASSAGRGAKYTGELFF. As DNA, the CDR3 is TGTGCCAGCAGCGCTGGGCGGGGGGCGAAGTACACCGGGGAGCTGTTTTTT.

The chain recombines TRBV5-5 with TRBJ1-2, with no clear D. Trimming pared 4 bases from V and 0 bases from J, leaving 13 bases between. The CDR3 is 15 residues long. The germline gives CDR1 SGHKS, CDR2 YYEKEE (reference sequence). CDR3 loop: CASSHPEAANYGYTF. The CDR3 coding sequence is TGTGCCAGCAGCCACCCGGAGGCAGCTAACTATGGCTACACCTTC.

The chain couples TRBV19 to TRBJ1-5; TRBD1 might be the D (6 bases). The length of the CDR3 is 16 residues. Trimming removed 4 bases at V and 0 bases at J, with 13 bases between. Germline CDR1 reads LNHDA; CDR2 reads SQIVND (reference sequence). The CDR3 protein is CASSTYRADSNQPQHF. The CDR3 nucleotides read TGTGCCAGTAGTACCTACAGGGCAGATAGCAATCAGCCCCAGCATTTT.

The chain employs TRBV5-1 and TRBJ1-4, with a possible D match to TRBD1 (6 bases). V was trimmed by 0 bases and J by 0 bases, leaving 9 bases between them. Germline CDR1 and CDR2: SGHRS and YFSETQ. This CDR3 has 16 amino acids. Here the CDR3 reads CASSLAGVATNEKLFF. CDR3 nucleotide sequence: TGCGCCAGCAGCTTGGCAGGGGTCGCAACTAATGAAAAACTGTTTTTT.

The chain recombines TRBV7-6 with TRBJ2-1; D uncertain. Germline values: CDR1 SGHVS, CDR2 FNYEAQ. The CDR3 spans 13 residues. V lost 5 bases, J lost 2 bases, and 7 bases lay in between. The chain's CDR3 is CASSLQAYNEQFF. CDR3 DNA: TGTGCCAGCAGCCTCCAGGCCTACAATGAGCAGTTCTTC.

V and J are TRBV7-9 and TRBJ2-7, with 14 bases lining up with TRBD2. CDR3 length: 15 amino acids. Trimming removed 7 bases from V and 3 bases from J; junction bases left unmatched: 5. Germline V lookup: CDR1 SEHNR, CDR2 FQNEAQ (reference sequence). CDR3 region: CASTGLAGGSYEQYF. The CDR3 DNA follows: TGTGCCAGCACCGGACTAGCGGGAGGAAGCTACGAGCAGTACTTC. Drawing the rest from reference TRBV7-9 and TRBJ2-7, the complete variable domain is DTGVSQNPRHKITKRGQNVTFRCDPISEHNRLYWYRQTLGQGPEFLTYFQNEAQLEKSRLLSDRFSAERPKGSFSTLEIQRTEQGDSAMYLCASTGLAGGSYEQYFGPGTRLTVT.

This clone was seen a few times. The chain is built from TRBV7-2 and TRBJ2-3; 8 nucleotides align to TRBD1. The CDR3 has 15 amino acids. Germline-derived CDR1 and CDR2 are SGHTA and FQGNSA. J lost 2 bases, V lost 3 bases, and 4 bases had no gene match. The CDR3 spells CASSFRQGPTDTQYF. The CDR3 DNA sequence: TGTGCCAGCAGCTTCCGACAGGGGCCCACAGATACGCAGTATTTT.

The V and J genes are TRBV11-2 and TRBJ2-2, with a tentative D call TRBD1 (5 bases). The V gene lost 1 base and the J gene lost 0 bases, with 9 bases spanning the gap. CDR3 length equals 16 residues. Germline CDR1 and CDR2: SGHAT and FQNNGV. CDR3 bases: TGTGCCAGCAGCTTAGGGGGCGGAGCGAACACCGGGGAGCTGTTTTTT. This codes for CASSLGGGANTGELFF. Supplemented by reference TRBV11-2 and TRBJ2-2, the full variable domain reads EAGVAQSPRYKIIEKRQSVAFWCNPISGHATLYWYQQILGQGPKLLIQFQNNGVVDDSQLPKDRFSAERLKGVDSTLKIQPAKLEDSAVYLCASSLGGGANTGELFFGEGSRLTVL.